A selection of T cell receptor beta chains follows, all from one sample in a study of response to subunit inactivated influenza vaccine. A single record per CDR3 protein comes from TCRdb applying MiXCR to the RT-PCR reads. The sample yields roughly 650,000 distinct CDR3 sequences, 15% to 17% seen once. Sample: PBMCs from blood, taken approximately 12 days after vaccination. The receptors originated from a man aged 45-60 years who received an inactivated influenza vaccine. Both conserved end residues are part of each CDR3. A D gene is named only where the DNA matches it firmly. Only part of the rows carry a size: once, few, many, or a class if the clone is expanded.

v_gene: TRBV4-2; j_gene: TRBJ2-5; d_gene: TRBD2; abundance: NA; CDR3nt: TGTGCCAGCAGCCCAGCGGGGGGGCTGGGAAAAGAGACCCAGTACTTC; CDR3aa: CASSPAGGLGKETQYF
v_gene: TRBV20-1; j_gene: TRBJ1-3; d_gene: TRBD1; abundance: few; CDR3nt: TGCAGTGCTGTCCAGGGGGTCATCTCTGGAAACACCATATATTTT; CDR3aa: CSAVQGVISGNTIYF
v_gene: TRBV5-6; j_gene: TRBJ2-1; d_gene: TRBD2; abundance: NA; CDR3nt: TGTGCCAGCAGCTTCCCGGGACTAGCGGGGGGGGATGAGCAGTTCTTC; CDR3aa: CASSFPGLAGGDEQFF
v_gene: TRBV5-6; j_gene: TRBJ1-5; d_gene: TRBD1; abundance: many; CDR3nt: TGTGCCAGCAGCTTCGGGACAGGGGGACAGCCCCAGCATTTT; CDR3aa: CASSFGTGGQPQHF
v_gene: TRBV12-3/TRBV12-4; j_gene: TRBJ1-1; d_gene: NA; abundance: NA; CDR3nt: TGTGCCAGCAAAAGGTGGGCTTTCTTT; CDR3aa: CASKRWAFF
v_gene: TRBV19; j_gene: TRBJ2-5; d_gene: TRBD1; abundance: few; CDR3nt: TGTGCCAGTAGTCCCACACACAGGGGGCTGGCCCAAGAGACCCAGTACTTC; CDR3aa: CASSPTHRGLAQETQYF
v_gene: TRBV12-3/TRBV12-4; j_gene: TRBJ2-7; d_gene: NA; abundance: few; CDR3nt: TGTGCCAGCAGTAAAACTTTTAGCTCCTACGAGCAGTACTTC; CDR3aa: CASSKTFSSYEQYF
v_gene: TRBV3-1; j_gene: TRBJ2-3; d_gene: NA; abundance: NA; CDR3nt: TGTGCCAGCAGCCGACAGCCGGGCCTGGGGGATACGCAGTATTTT; CDR3aa: CASSRQPGLGDTQYF
v_gene: TRBV30; j_gene: TRBJ1-1; d_gene: NA; abundance: few; CDR3nt: TGTGCCTGGAGTGTGCAAAGGACAGCATCCATGAACACTGAAGCTTTCTTT; CDR3aa: CAWSVQRTASMNTEAFF
v_gene: TRBV29-1; j_gene: TRBJ2-3; d_gene: TRBD1; abundance: NA; CDR3nt: TGCAGCGTTGTACGAGGGGGCGGCACAGATACGCAGTATTTT; CDR3aa: CSVVRGGGTDTQYF
v_gene: TRBV5-1; j_gene: TRBJ2-1; d_gene: NA; abundance: few; CDR3nt: TGCGCCAGCAGCTCCCGGAAACATGTTCCTTCCCCCAAGAGCTCCTACAATGAGCAGTTCTTC; CDR3aa: CASSSRKHVPSPKSSYNEQFF
v_gene: TRBV10-3; j_gene: TRBJ2-4; d_gene: NA; abundance: few; CDR3nt: TGTGCCATCAGTACTCTTCAGGGGTCCAAAAACATTCAGTACTTC; CDR3aa: CAISTLQGSKNIQYF
v_gene: TRBV20-1; j_gene: TRBJ1-2; d_gene: TRBD1; abundance: many; CDR3nt: TGCAGTGCTAGACAGGGGGACTACTATGGCTACACCTTC; CDR3aa: CSARQGDYYGYTF
v_gene: TRBV5-6; j_gene: TRBJ2-7; d_gene: NA; abundance: NA; CDR3nt: TGTGCCAGCAGCTCCTGGACCATCTACGAGCAGTACTTC; CDR3aa: CASSSWTIYEQYF
v_gene: TRBV5-6; j_gene: TRBJ1-3; d_gene: TRBD1; abundance: few; CDR3nt: TGTGCCAGCAGCTTGGTTCGACAGGGGCCCGTCAATATTGGAAACACCATATATTTT; CDR3aa: CASSLVRQGPVNIGNTIYF
v_gene: TRBV6-2/TRBV6-3; j_gene: TRBJ2-1; d_gene: TRBD1; abundance: few; CDR3nt: TGTGCCAGCAGTTACCGGGGACAGGACAATGAGCAGTTCTTC; CDR3aa: CASSYRGQDNEQFF
v_gene: TRBV7-2; j_gene: TRBJ1-1; d_gene: NA; abundance: few; CDR3nt: TGTGCCAGCAGCTTATACAGGGAGGCGAACACTGAAGCTTTCTTT; CDR3aa: CASSLYREANTEAFF
v_gene: TRBV29-1; j_gene: TRBJ2-3; d_gene: NA; abundance: few; CDR3nt: TGCAGCGTTGATTCAGATACGCAGTATTTT; CDR3aa: CSVDSDTQYF
v_gene: TRBV4-1; j_gene: TRBJ2-2; d_gene: NA; abundance: NA; CDR3nt: TGCGCCAGCAGCCACCTATACACCGGGGAGCTGTTTTTT; CDR3aa: CASSHLYTGELFF
v_gene: TRBV7-2; j_gene: TRBJ1-3; d_gene: TRBD1; abundance: few; CDR3nt: TGTGCCACCCAGGGGGGGATTAACTCTGGAAACACCATATATTTT; CDR3aa: CATQGGINSGNTIYF
v_gene: TRBV15; j_gene: TRBJ1-5; d_gene: NA; abundance: NA; CDR3nt: TGTGCCACCAGCAGAGATAGCGCAGGGAGTAACCAGCCCCAGCATTTT; CDR3aa: CATSRDSAGSNQPQHF
v_gene: TRBV5-1; j_gene: TRBJ1-6; d_gene: NA; abundance: few; CDR3nt: TGCGCCAGCAGCTTGGGCGCTGATAATTACTCACCCCTCCACTTT; CDR3aa: CASSLGADNYSPLHF
v_gene: TRBV29-1; j_gene: TRBJ2-3; d_gene: NA; abundance: NA; CDR3nt: TGCAGCGTTGAAGAAAGCCGGGACCCAAGCACAGATACGCAGTATTTT; CDR3aa: CSVEESRDPSTDTQYF
v_gene: TRBV7-2; j_gene: TRBJ2-3; d_gene: NA; abundance: few; CDR3nt: TGTGCCAGCAGCGGCGGGGAAAGGACAGATACGCAGTATTTT; CDR3aa: CASSGGERTDTQYF
v_gene: TRBV7-9; j_gene: TRBJ2-7; d_gene: TRBD2; abundance: few; CDR3nt: TGTGCCAGCAGCTTAGGCGGCGGGAGCGACGAGCAGTACTTC; CDR3aa: CASSLGGGSDEQYF
v_gene: TRBV18; j_gene: TRBJ2-1; d_gene: NA; abundance: NA; CDR3nt: TGTGCCAGCTCACCACCTAACAGGGCCCTGGATAGCTCCTACAATGAGCAGTTCTTC; CDR3aa: CASSPPNRALDSSYNEQFF
v_gene: TRBV4-1; j_gene: TRBJ2-5; d_gene: NA; abundance: NA; CDR3nt: TGCGCCAGCAGCCGATTTAGCATGATTGAAGAGACCCAGTACTTC; CDR3aa: CASSRFSMIEETQYF
v_gene: TRBV10-1; j_gene: TRBJ1-1; d_gene: NA; abundance: NA; CDR3nt: TGCGCCAGCAGCAAATTCACTGAAGCTTTCTTT; CDR3aa: CASSKFTEAFF
v_gene: TRBV2; j_gene: TRBJ2-3; d_gene: TRBD2; abundance: NA; CDR3nt: TGTGCCAGCAGTGATCCGGGACTATTGTTTAGATTGCGATGGACAGATACGCAGTATTTT; CDR3aa: CASSDPGLLFRLRWTDTQYF
v_gene: TRBV10-3; j_gene: TRBJ2-3; d_gene: NA; abundance: many; CDR3nt: TGTGCCATCAGTGAACCGGGACCCCTCCGGAAGCAGTATTTT; CDR3aa: CAISEPGPLRKQYF
v_gene: TRBV27; j_gene: TRBJ2-7; d_gene: NA; abundance: NA; CDR3nt: TGTGCCAGCAGTCCCCTATGGGGCGCAAGAGAATACGAGCAGTACTTC; CDR3aa: CASSPLWGAREYEQYF
v_gene: TRBV29-1; j_gene: TRBJ2-3; d_gene: NA; abundance: many; CDR3nt: TGCAGCGTTGAAGAAGGGGGTACAGATACGCAGTATTTT; CDR3aa: CSVEEGGTDTQYF
v_gene: TRBV4-3; j_gene: TRBJ2-1; d_gene: TRBD2; abundance: few; CDR3nt: TGCGCCAGCAGCCAAGATCTTAGCGGGAGCTCCTACAATGAGCAGTTCTTC; CDR3aa: CASSQDLSGSSYNEQFF
v_gene: TRBV7-2; j_gene: TRBJ2-7; d_gene: TRBD2; abundance: NA; CDR3nt: TGTGCCAGCAGCTCATTTCAGGGCGGACTAGCGGTTTACGAGCAGTACTTC; CDR3aa: CASSSFQGGLAVYEQYF
v_gene: TRBV12-3/TRBV12-4; j_gene: TRBJ1-5; d_gene: NA; abundance: many; CDR3nt: TGTGCCAGCAGTCCGGGACCTCGCCAGCCCCAGCATTTT; CDR3aa: CASSPGPRQPQHF
v_gene: TRBV7-2; j_gene: TRBJ2-5; d_gene: TRBD2; abundance: many; CDR3nt: TGTGCCAGCAGCGACGATCTAGCGGGGGGAAAGACCCAGTACTTC; CDR3aa: CASSDDLAGGKTQYF
v_gene: TRBV5-1; j_gene: TRBJ1-4; d_gene: TRBD1; abundance: few; CDR3nt: TGCGCCAGCAGCGTGACAGGGACTGCAGCCGCCGAAAAACTGTTTTTT; CDR3aa: CASSVTGTAAAEKLFF
v_gene: TRBV21-1; j_gene: TRBJ1-5; d_gene: NA; abundance: NA; CDR3nt: TGTGCCAGCAGCAAAGGGGGACGAGAAAGCAATCAGCCCCAGCATTTT; CDR3aa: CASSKGGRESNQPQHF
v_gene: TRBV4-2; j_gene: TRBJ2-2; d_gene: NA; abundance: NA; CDR3nt: TGTGCCAGCAGCCAAGAAACAGGGTCAGGCACCGGGGAGCTGTTTTTT; CDR3aa: CASSQETGSGTGELFF
v_gene: TRBV27; j_gene: TRBJ1-4; d_gene: NA; abundance: NA; CDR3nt: TGTGCCAGCAGTTTATCTATCGCTAATGAAAAACTGTTTTTT; CDR3aa: CASSLSIANEKLFF
v_gene: TRBV4-2; j_gene: TRBJ1-2; d_gene: NA; abundance: many; CDR3nt: TGTGCCAGCAGCCAAGAGGGGGGGAGGCAGGGCGGCTATGGCTACACCTTC; CDR3aa: CASSQEGGRQGGYGYTF
v_gene: TRBV3-1; j_gene: TRBJ1-2; d_gene: NA; abundance: few; CDR3nt: TGTGCCAGCAGCCAAGCTAGGTACTATGGCTACACCTTC; CDR3aa: CASSQARYYGYTF
v_gene: TRBV12-3/TRBV12-4; j_gene: TRBJ2-1; d_gene: TRBD2; abundance: many; CDR3nt: TGTGCCAGCACCCAAACGGCGGGGGGCCAGGTCAATGAGCAGTTCTTC; CDR3aa: CASTQTAGGQVNEQFF
v_gene: TRBV4-3; j_gene: TRBJ1-6; d_gene: TRBD1; abundance: NA; CDR3nt: TGCGCCAGCAGCCAAGATGGGGGGACAGCCTTTTATAATTCACCCCTCCACTTT; CDR3aa: CASSQDGGTAFYNSPLHF
v_gene: TRBV10-3; j_gene: TRBJ1-6; d_gene: NA; abundance: few; CDR3nt: TGTGCCATCAGTGAGTCGTCTGTAGCCTATAATTCACCCCTCCACTTT; CDR3aa: CAISESSVAYNSPLHF
v_gene: TRBV11-1; j_gene: TRBJ2-3; d_gene: TRBD2; abundance: NA; CDR3nt: TGTGCCAGCAGCCCGACTAGCGGGAGCTTGGATACGCAGTATTTT; CDR3aa: CASSPTSGSLDTQYF
v_gene: TRBV4-1; j_gene: TRBJ2-3; d_gene: TRBD1; abundance: few; CDR3nt: TGCGCCAGCAGCCAAGTGGGGACAGGGAGCGTCGCAGATACGCAGTATTTT; CDR3aa: CASSQVGTGSVADTQYF
v_gene: TRBV7-2; j_gene: TRBJ2-7; d_gene: NA; abundance: many; CDR3nt: TGTGCCAGCAGTCCGCGGTCGGCGGTGGGGTCCTACGAGCAGTACTTC; CDR3aa: CASSPRSAVGSYEQYF
v_gene: TRBV5-5; j_gene: TRBJ2-2; d_gene: TRBD1; abundance: few; CDR3nt: TGTGCCAGCAGCTTATTAGGGACAGGATACACCGGGGAGCTGTTTTTT; CDR3aa: CASSLLGTGYTGELFF
v_gene: TRBV29-1; j_gene: TRBJ2-5; d_gene: TRBD2; abundance: few; CDR3nt: TGCAGCGTTGAAACCAGACTAGCGGAAGAGACCCAGTACTTC; CDR3aa: CSVETRLAEETQYF
v_gene: TRBV7-9; j_gene: TRBJ1-2; d_gene: NA; abundance: few; CDR3nt: TGTGCCAGCAGCTATTCTCCAGGCATCTATGGCTACACCTTC; CDR3aa: CASSYSPGIYGYTF
v_gene: TRBV20-1; j_gene: TRBJ2-7; d_gene: NA; abundance: few; CDR3nt: TGCAGTGCTAGTCTTGCCTCCTACGAGCAGTACTTC; CDR3aa: CSASLASYEQYF
v_gene: TRBV4-1; j_gene: TRBJ1-1; d_gene: NA; abundance: many; CDR3nt: TGCGCCAGCAGTTTTTCACTGGGACCTCTAAGCCCTGAAGCTTTCTTT; CDR3aa: CASSFSLGPLSPEAFF
v_gene: TRBV20-1; j_gene: TRBJ2-1; d_gene: TRBD2; abundance: once; CDR3nt: TGCAGTGCTAGCACCGGGACTAGGACCTACAATGAGCAGTTCTTC; CDR3aa: CSASTGTRTYNEQFF
v_gene: TRBV25-1; j_gene: TRBJ1-3; d_gene: TRBD1; abundance: many; CDR3nt: TGTGCCAGCAGTGCCGGGACAGACTCTGGAAACACCATATATTTT; CDR3aa: CASSAGTDSGNTIYF
v_gene: TRBV20-1; j_gene: TRBJ1-5; d_gene: NA; abundance: few; CDR3nt: TGCAGTGCTAGAGATGGTACGGGGAGCAATCAGCCCCAGCATTTT; CDR3aa: CSARDGTGSNQPQHF
v_gene: TRBV12-3/TRBV12-4; j_gene: TRBJ2-5; d_gene: NA; abundance: many; CDR3nt: TGTGCCAGCAGTTTTGCGGTACAAGAGACCCAGTACTTC; CDR3aa: CASSFAVQETQYF
v_gene: TRBV3-1; j_gene: TRBJ2-5; d_gene: NA; abundance: NA; CDR3nt: TGTGCCAGCAGCGCTATCCAAGAGACCCAGTACTTC; CDR3aa: CASSAIQETQYF
v_gene: TRBV11-1; j_gene: TRBJ2-7; d_gene: TRBD1; abundance: NA; CDR3nt: TGTGCCAGCAGCTCCACCGGGACAGGGATCTCTAGTGTTTACGAGCAGTACTTC; CDR3aa: CASSSTGTGISSVYEQYF
v_gene: TRBV11-1; j_gene: TRBJ1-2; d_gene: NA; abundance: few; CDR3nt: TGTGCCAGCAGCCCGACAGCAGACTATGGCTACACCTTC; CDR3aa: CASSPTADYGYTF